A selection of T cell receptor beta chains follows, all from one sample in a study of cytomegalovirus exposure and HLA in healthy donors. Libraries were prepared by immunoSEQ multiplex PCR; TCRdb keeps only in-frame clonotypes and omits some of them. The sample comprises about 100,000 clones, around 74% of which are singletons, and around 14% rests with the top ten. Sequencing was performed on PBMCs. The receptor set was obtained from a male donor in good health and CMV-seropositive. Each CDR3 is given with its conserved first and last residue. D genes are given only for firm matches. Rows give clone size only sometimes, using once, few, many, or a class for an expanded clone.

abundance,v_gene,j_gene,d_gene,CDR3aa,CDR3nt
.,TRBV10-1,TRBJ1-1,.,CASSERSGDGTEAFF,TGCGCCAGCAGTGAGCGGTCAGGGGATGGGACTGAAGCTTTCTTT
.,TRBV15,TRBJ1-5,.,CATSRDRHPQPQHF,TGTGCCACCAGCAGAGATCGACACCCCCAGCCCCAGCATTTT
.,TRBV19,TRBJ1-6,.,CATRQEKNSPLHF,TGTGCCACCCGACAGGAGAAAAATTCACCCCTCCACTTT
.,TRBV28,TRBJ1-4,.,CASYSGVDEKLFF,TGTGCCAGCTATTCGGGGGTGGATGAAAAACTGTTTTTT
.,TRBV28,TRBJ2-3,TRBD1,CASSLGTGVRSTDTQYF,TGTGCCAGCAGTTTAGGGACAGGGGTTCGTAGCACAGATACGCAGTATTTT
.,TRBV5-1,TRBJ1-6,.,CASSPRVRGQNNSPLHF,TGCGCCAGCAGCCCGAGGGTCCGGGGTCAGAATAATTCACCCCTCCACTTT
.,TRBV30,TRBJ1-5,.,CAWSVRQGGQPQHF,TGTGCCTGGAGTGTACGGCAGGGCGGTCAGCCCCAGCATTTT
.,TRBV5-1,TRBJ2-3,TRBD1,CASSWTGSGTDTQYF,TGCGCCAGCAGCTGGACAGGGAGCGGGACAGATACGCAGTATTTT
once,TRBV27,TRBJ2-7,.,CASSLQGKFGSYEQYF,TGTGCCAGCAGTTTACAGGGGAAATTTGGCTCCTACGAGCAGTACTTC
.,TRBV7-2,TRBJ2-7,.,CASSTTPSSYEQYF,TGTGCCAGCAGCACGACTCCCTCTTCCTACGAGCAGTACTTC
.,TRBV5-4,TRBJ2-4,.,CASSSGGPKNIQYF,TGTGCCAGCAGCTCAGGAGGACCCAAAAACATTCAGTACTTC
.,TRBV6-1,TRBJ2-7,.,CASRKNGGDSYEQYF,TGTGCCAGCAGAAAGAACGGGGGTGACTCCTACGAGCAGTACTTC
.,TRBV7-2,TRBJ2-6,TRBD1,CASSSPGQGANVLTF,TGTGCCAGCAGCTCTCCGGGACAGGGTGCCAACGTCCTGACTTTC
.,TRBV7-3,TRBJ1-1,TRBD1,CASSTAQFGQGGTEAFF,TGTGCCAGCAGCACCGCCCAATTCGGACAGGGTGGGACTGAAGCTTTCTTT
.,TRBV13,TRBJ2-2,TRBD2,CASSWGLAGEATNTGELFF,TGTGCCAGCAGCTGGGGACTAGCGGGGGAAGCGACGAACACCGGGGAGCTGTTTTTT
.,TRBV19,TRBJ1-1,.,CASSILENTEAFF,TGTGCCAGTAGTATTTTAGAGAACACTGAAGCTTTCTTT
.,TRBV7-8,TRBJ1-2,TRBD1,CASSLGRGYGYTF,TGTGCCAGCAGCTTAGGCAGGGGGTATGGCTACACCTTC
.,TRBV19,TRBJ1-5,TRBD1,CASSQGALNQPQHF,TGTGCCAGTAGTCAGGGGGCTCTTAATCAGCCCCAGCATTTT
.,TRBV11-2,TRBJ2-7,.,CASSLSQGYEQYF,TGTGCCAGCAGCTTAAGTCAGGGCTACGAGCAGTACTTC
.,TRBV6-5,TRBJ2-5,TRBD1,CASSYLGQDPYF,TGTGCCAGCAGTTACCTAGGACAGGATCCGTACTTC
.,TRBV5-4,TRBJ1-2,TRBD1,CASEPGGANYGYTF,TGTGCCAGCGAACCAGGGGGCGCGAACTATGGCTACACCTTC
.,TRBV4-1,TRBJ2-1,.,CASSQDGGRGGRNEQFF,TGCGCCAGCAGCCAAGATGGAGGGAGGGGGGGCCGCAATGAGCAGTTCTTC
few,TRBV5-1,TRBJ2-7,TRBD2,CASSSGLAGGLSYEQYF,TGCGCCAGCAGCTCGGGACTAGCGGGGGGGCTCTCCTACGAGCAGTACTTC
.,TRBV4-3,TRBJ2-3,TRBD2,CASSNVAGEPDTQYF,TGCGCCAGCAGCAATGTAGCGGGGGAGCCAGATACGCAGTATTTT
.,TRBV29-1,TRBJ2-7,TRBD1,CSVSQGAYEQYF,TGCAGCGTTTCACAGGGGGCGTACGAGCAGTACTTC
once,TRBV14,TRBJ2-3,TRBD2,CASSPPLAGVTQYF,TGTGCCAGCAGCCCCCCCTTAGCGGGGGTTACGCAGTATTTT
.,TRBV7-2,TRBJ1-2,.,CASSPDRLGNYGYTF,TGTGCCAGCAGCCCAGACAGGCTCGGCAACTATGGCTACACCTTC
once,TRBV5-7,TRBJ1-6,.,CASSPTRYSPLHF,TGTGCCAGCAGCCCGACAAGGTATTCACCCCTCCACTTT
.,TRBV6-5,TRBJ1-5,TRBD1,CASSGDRDQPQHF,TGTGCCAGCAGCGGGGACAGGGATCAGCCCCAGCATTTT
.,TRBV4-1,TRBJ2-2,TRBD1,CASSHDRGVDTGELFF,TGCGCCAGCAGCCACGACAGGGGGGTTGACACCGGGGAGCTGTTTTTT
.,TRBV5-1,TRBJ2-3,.,CASSLEAGGDTQYF,TGCGCCAGCAGCTTGGAGGCAGGGGGGGATACGCAGTATTTT
.,TRBV30,TRBJ1-1,TRBD1,CAWKQPRTGPMNTEAFF,TGTGCCTGGAAACAACCACGGACAGGGCCTATGAACACTGAAGCTTTCTTT
.,TRBV7-2,TRBJ2-4,TRBD1,CASSLPQGSKNIQYF,TGTGCCAGCAGCTTACCACAGGGGTCCAAAAACATTCAGTACTTC
once,TRBV6-6,TRBJ2-7,.,CASSLGVSYEQYF,TGTGCCAGCAGTTTAGGAGTATCCTACGAGCAGTACTTC
.,TRBV27,TRBJ2-3,.,CASSPGGPSFADTQYF,TGTGCCAGCAGCCCCGGGGGGCCAAGTTTCGCAGATACGCAGTATTTT
.,TRBV29-1,TRBJ2-1,TRBD2,CSGWTSGGNEQFF,TGCAGCGGATGGACTAGCGGGGGCAATGAGCAGTTCTTC
.,TRBV5-1,TRBJ2-7,TRBD1,CASSLGTGGHEQYF,TGCGCCAGCAGCTTGGGGACAGGGGGTCACGAGCAGTACTTC
.,TRBV5-1,TRBJ2-5,TRBD2,CASSLDQAGGKETQYF,TGCGCCAGCAGCTTGGATCAAGCGGGGGGGAAAGAGACCCAGTACTTC
.,TRBV2,TRBJ2-3,TRBD2,CASSVGLAGFTDTQYF,TGTGCCAGCAGTGTAGGACTAGCGGGGTTCACAGATACGCAGTATTTT
.,TRBV11-1,TRBJ1-1,TRBD1,CASSPQNRGRNTEAFF,TGTGCCAGCAGCCCCCAGAACAGGGGCCGTAACACTGAAGCTTTCTTT
.,TRBV7-9,TRBJ2-2,.,CASSPRDTSLRELFF,TGTGCCAGCAGCCCTAGGGACACTTCACTCCGGGAGCTGTTTTTT
.,TRBV7-2,TRBJ2-2,.,CASGGSEGANTGELFF,TGTGCCAGCGGCGGGTCCGAGGGAGCGAACACCGGGGAGCTGTTTTTT
.,TRBV5-1,TRBJ1-6,TRBD1,CASSSGQGVSGNSPLHF,TGCGCCAGCAGCTCGGGACAGGGAGTGAGTGGGAATTCACCCCTCCACTTT
.,TRBV15,TRBJ2-5,TRBD2,CATSRSGGPQETQYF,TGTGCCACCAGCAGGAGCGGGGGGCCACAAGAGACCCAGTACTTC
.,TRBV4-3,TRBJ2-1,TRBD1,CASSQEEGTGGNEQFF,TGCGCCAGCAGCCAAGAGGAAGGGACAGGGGGCAATGAGCAGTTCTTC
.,TRBV6-1,TRBJ2-7,.,CASSSNRVTYEQYF,TGTGCCAGCAGTTCAAACAGGGTTACCTACGAGCAGTACTTC
.,TRBV30,TRBJ2-1,TRBD1,CAWETGQLYNEQFF,TGTGCCTGGGAAACGGGACAGCTCTACAATGAGCAGTTCTTC
.,TRBV9,TRBJ2-5,TRBD2,CASSVGSGGHQETQYF,TGTGCCAGCAGCGTAGGGAGCGGGGGGCACCAAGAGACCCAGTACTTC
once,TRBV7-9,TRBJ1-1,TRBD1,CASSGQGTEAFF,TGTGCCAGCAGCGGACAGGGGACTGAAGCTTTCTTT
few,TRBV5-6,TRBJ2-3,.,CASSLGLVGDTQYF,TGTGCCAGCAGCTTGGGACTAGTTGGAGATACGCAGTATTTT
.,TRBV18,TRBJ2-3,.,CASSPITDTQYF,TGTGCCAGCTCACCCATCACAGATACGCAGTATTTT
few,TRBV7-9,TRBJ1-2,.,CASSEGVYYGYTF,TGTGCCAGCAGCGAGGGGGTCTACTATGGCTACACCTTC
.,TRBV5-6,TRBJ2-3,TRBD2,CASSLVASGVTDTQYF,TGTGCCAGCAGCTTGGTGGCTAGCGGGGTCACAGATACGCAGTATTTT
few,TRBV10-3,TRBJ1-1,TRBD1,CAISGTGLGEDTEAFF,TGTGCCATCAGTGGGACAGGTTTGGGCGAAGACACTGAAGCTTTCTTT
.,TRBV28,TRBJ2-2,.,CASSSPSRVTGELFF,TGTGCCAGCAGTTCACCCAGTCGGGTGACCGGGGAGCTGTTTTTT
.,TRBV6-5,TRBJ1-1,.,CASTGWDEAFF,TGTGCCAGCACGGGGTGGGATGAAGCTTTCTTT
.,TRBV6-1,TRBJ1-2,.,CASIGGGYGYTF,TGTGCCAGCATCGGGGGTGGCTATGGCTACACCTTC